This TCR beta chain was recovered during a study of cytomegalovirus exposure and HLA in healthy donors. The study's findings and limits: Reports showed the classifier diagnosing cytomegalovirus status with high specificity and sensitivity.

Comments on this clone: Its antigen is not known.

Primers for the PCR totalled 60 Vbeta and 13 Jbeta. TCRdb's table, derived via immunoSEQ multiplex PCR, lists solely in-frame clones and lacks some. The top ten hold approximately 1.8% of the sample, which has 120,000 to 150,000 clones, about 61% seen once. Trimming took 5 bases from V and 5 from J, leaving 15 bases between them. Germline V lookup: CDR1 SGHTA, CDR2 FQGNSA. The CDR3 is 14 amino acids. This chain uses TRBV7-2 with TRBJ2-5, with D perhaps matching TRBD1 (6 bases). This receptor was obtained from a male donor in good health and CMV-seronegative. Sequencing input: PBMCs. DNA of the CDR3: TGTGCCAGCAGCCAACAGGGTTTTCGGGAGACCCAGTACTTC. This sequence encodes CASSQQGFRETQYF. Based on the CDR3 plus reference TRBV7-2 and TRBJ2-5, the full variable domain is GAGVSQSPSNKVTEKGKDVELRCDPISGHTALYWYRQSLGQGLEFLIYFQGNSAPDKSGLPSDRFSAERTGGSVSTLTIQRTQQEDSAVYLCASSQQGFRETQYFGPGTRLLVL.